The sequence of this T cell receptor (beta chain) was determined in a study of T cell responses to AZD1222 COVID-19 vaccine (dated by TCRdb to 2020 to 2022). General notes on the study: AZD1222 recipients with second doses at about 4 weeks or about 12 weeks were pooled, because spike-specific TCR depth and breadth did not differ between schedules. A total of 233 trial participants underwent TCR sequencing, of whom 200 to 220 received two doses of AZD1222 and around 26 received two doses of the MenACWY control vaccine. Trial participants were enrolled into age subgroups of 18-55, 56-69 and 70-plus years, which contained around 140, 26 and 57 TCR-sequenced participants, respectively.

Here is what the overall study found, with its caveats: Spike-specific TCR breadth and depth rose significantly after two AZD1222 doses compared with day 0 and with MenACWY recipients. Most participants were white British and females outnumbered males, and the authors suggested that clonal diversity may have been underestimated. Epitopes outside the regions mutated in the B.1.351 and B.1.1.7 variants were reportedly recognized by nearly half of the unique spike-specific TCRs. Conclusions about previously exposed vaccinees are limited because only six or seven AZD1222 recipients were SARS-CoV-2 seropositive at baseline. The vaccine-associated CD4 TCRs covered the entire spike protein, and the dominant responses fell in regions 160-218 and 743-854. The 56-69-year group was small, and its depth increase did not reach significance, likely because of low power. Because no day 14 peak-response samples were available, repertoires were characterized only after the peak T cell response.

Including the terminal cysteine and phenylalanine, the CDR3 comprises 15 residues. Only CDR3 DNA is held: 45 bases, read in frame from base 1. V is reduced by 3 bases and J by 3 bases, leaving a spacing of 14 bases between them. CDR1 and CDR2, per the germline V gene (reference sequence), are LNHDA and SQIVND. About this clone itself: There is no known antigen for this receptor. No base quality values were provided; no much bigger clone lies one nucleotide off.

The CDR3 regions of human TCRbeta chains were analyzed by immunosequencing. On the authors' methods: Repertoire TCRs were matched against a reference library of SARS-CoV-2-specific TCRs generated with the MIRA antigen-specificity platform. Breadth was defined as the fraction of unique TCRs that were SARS-CoV-2-associated. Depth was defined as the fraction of total T cells that were SARS-CoV-2-associated. Using the MIRA data, each spike-specific TCR was mapped to the spike region that the TCR reacts to and placed in a CD4 or CD8 class. Log10-transformed breadth and depth values were compared by one-way ANOVA with Sidak's multiple comparisons tests. In its TCRdb copy, this immuneACCESS table keeps in-frame sequences only and misses some clones. Where compared with another copy, unresolved V genes explain less than half of these, and the others have no known cause. The V and J calls and clone size were taken over from that table, and D and trimming were inferred from the DNA. The sample table contains more than 150,000 clones; only one count was recorded for 94% of them. The ten biggest clones cover about 0.6% of the sample.

Per the publication, the time point label means: baseline before first vaccination. Samples from vaccinated people were obtained from the UK trials COV001 and COV002, which included a single-blind randomized controlled phase 2/3 trial of AZD1222 (ChAdOx1 nCoV-19) in healthy adults. For TCRbeta chain sequencing, PBMC samples were collected from trial participants at day 0 and at day 28 after the second dose. Here the chain combines TRBV19 and TRBJ1-1; TRBD1 is possibly the D segment (6 matching bases). The sample consisted of peripheral blood, taken on day 0 of AZD1222 vaccination. The source of this sequence is an adult in good health. The CDR3 reads CASSIEQGYDTEAFF. The DNA sequence reads TGTGCCAGTAGTATTGAACAGGGTTATGACACTGAAGCTTTCTTT.